A single sample is the source of the 24 T cell receptor beta chains below, sequenced in a study of identical twins. TCRdb re-called the 5' RACE reads through MiXCR, storing one row per CDR3 protein. The sample carries some 690,000 distinct CDR3 sequences, over 20% recorded once. These data were also reused for a study on T cells expressing NK-cell markers.

Material: PBMCs. These receptors all come from a woman younger than 35 in good health.

This chain links TRBV7-2 with TRBJ2-1, with TRBD2 as a possible D gene (6 bases). Trimming removed 4 bases from V and 0 bases from J, with 13 bases in between. Germline V CDR1 and CDR2: SGHTA, FQGNSA. CDR3 length equals 16 residues. The CDR3 loop reads CASSSPLADSYNEQFF. The CDR3 DNA reads TGTGCCAGCAGCTCTCCCTTAGCGGACTCCTACAATGAGCAGTTCTTC.

V usage is TRBV30 and J usage is TRBJ2-7; tentative D call: TRBD2 (5 bases). The V gene lost 4 bases and the J gene lost 3 bases, with 7 bases spanning the gap. The germline CDR1 and CDR2 sequences are GTSNPN and SVGIG (reference sequence). This CDR3 region has 11 residues. The DNA of the CDR3 is TGTGCCTGGAAGGAGGTCTACGAGCAGTACTTC. Its protein is CAWKEVYEQYF.

The rearrangement links TRBV4-3 to TRBJ2-2, with D unresolved. The CDR3 sequence is 18 residues long. V lost 2 bases, J lost 0 bases, and 16 bases lay in between. Germline-derived CDR1 and CDR2 are LGHNA and YSLEER. DNA of the CDR3: TGCGCCAGCAGCCAACCGAAGACCCTCCGATCGAACACCGGGGAGCTGTTTTTT. This gives the protein CASSQPKTLRSNTGELFF.

This clonotype was observed many times. The chain joins TRBV12-5 to TRBJ2-2; 7 positions agree with TRBD2. The CDR3 contains 18 residues. The junction had 16 bases not matched to a gene; V was cut back by 7 bases and J by 2 bases. Germline values: CDR1 LGHNT, CDR2 FRNRAP. CDR3 coding DNA: TGTGCTAGTGCCACCCCATCTAGCGGAGGACCCAACACCGGGGAGCTGTTTTTT. Its translation: CASATPSSGGPNTGELFF.

The V and J genes are TRBV5-1 and TRBJ2-1; TRBD2 aligns across 12 bases. The CDR3 is made up of 16 amino acids. Germline V lookup: CDR1 SGHRS, CDR2 YFSETQ. V gave up 4 bases and J gave up 6 bases; unmatched junction bases: 8. CDR3 nucleotide sequence: TGCGCCAGCAGCGTCGCTCTAGCGGGAGGGATCAATGAGCAGTTCTTC. Translated, it gives CASSVALAGGINEQFF.

This clonotype has more than one count but fewer than ten. The chain employs TRBV25-1 and TRBJ1-2; no reliable D call. The V end lost 2 bases, the J end lost 2 bases, and 6 bases lay between the germline ends. The CDR3 has 13 residues. Germline CDR1 reads MGHDK; CDR2 reads SYGVNS. CDR3 sequence: CASSEARNYGYTF. The CDR3 region has the DNA TGTGCCAGCAGTGAAGCGCGGAACTATGGCTACACCTTC.

This clonotype occurred a few times. The chain is built from TRBV5-1 and TRBJ1-1; 10 positions agree with TRBD1. This CDR3 contains 17 residues. Germline CDR1 SGHRS, CDR2 YFSETQ. V shed 1 base, J shed 1 base, and the junction held 7 bases outside the gene matches. DNA of the CDR3: TGCGCCAGCAGCTTGAGAGGGGGGACAGGGGCGAACACTGAAGCTTTCTTT. It yields the protein CASSLRGGTGANTEAFF.

This clonotype was observed many times. The J gene is TRBJ2-3, the V gene TRBV20-1; 8 bases align to TRBD2. With 5 bases clipped from V and 0 bases from J, the junction kept 7 bases outside the gene matches. The germline gives CDR1 DFQATT, CDR2 SNEGSKA (reference sequence). This CDR3 spans 15 amino acids. Here the CDR3 reads CSASPGGRSTDTQYF. Written as DNA, the CDR3 is TGCAGTGCTTCCCCCGGCGGGAGGAGCACAGATACGCAGTATTTT.

The V gene is TRBV10-3, the J gene TRBJ2-3; 11 nucleotides align to TRBD1. This CDR3 is built from 16 residues. Germline CDR1 ENHRY, CDR2 SYGVKD. V lost 7 bases to trimming and J lost 1 base; unmatched junction nucleotides: 7. The CDR3 region is CAIKPGQGDGTDTQYF. The DNA of the CDR3 is TGTGCCATCAAGCCGGGACAGGGGGATGGCACAGATACGCAGTATTTT.

This clonotype was seen only a few times. The chain combines TRBV20-1 with TRBJ1-1; D not certain. The CDR3 sequence is 13 residues long. The germline gives CDR1 DFQATT, CDR2 SNEGSKA (reference sequence). The ends were cut back, 3 bases at V and 5 bases at J, with 13 bases in the middle. The CDR3 protein is CSARKPGGTEAFF. The CDR3 nucleotides are TGCAGTGCTAGGAAACCGGGTGGAACTGAAGCTTTCTTT.

The chain employs TRBV5-8 and TRBJ2-3; D gene ambiguous. The CDR3 is made up of 13 amino acids. V lost 1 base and J lost 6, with 9 bases in between. CDR1 and CDR2 from the germline V gene are SGHTS and YDEGEE. Here the CDR3 reads CASSLSPPDTQYF. The CDR3, as DNA: TGTGCCAGCAGCTTGTCCCCCCCGGATACGCAGTATTTT.

The V and J genes are TRBV9 and TRBJ2-7; the match to TRBD1 covers 9 bases. From germline, CDR1 is SGDLS and CDR2 YYNGEE. V lost 3 bases and J lost 3; bases outside the gene matches: 4. CDR3 length: 14 amino acids. The DNA for the CDR3 is TGTGCCAGCAGCGCGGACAGGGGAGACTACGAGCAGTACTTC. This sequence encodes CASSADRGDYEQYF.

The rearrangement joins TRBV29-1 to TRBJ2-7; TRBD2 agrees at 13 bases. Germline CDR1 and CDR2: SQVTM and ANQGSEA. V shed 7 bases and J 4 bases; nucleotides not matched to a gene: 1. The CDR3 has 12 residues. The CDR3 sequence is CSGTSGGYEQYF. CDR3 coding DNA: TGCAGCGGGACTAGCGGGGGTTACGAGCAGTACTTC.

The table lists this clonotype with a count of one. The rearrangement uses TRBV6-2 or TRBV6-3 and TRBJ2-3; the D is unclear. Deletions cut 1 base from V and 1 base from J, with 6 bases between. This CDR3 comprises 14 residues. Germline V CDR1 and CDR2: MNHEY, SVGEGT. The CDR3 DNA follows: TGTGCCAGCAGTTACTTGTCAGGCACAGATACGCAGTATTTT. Protein product: CASSYLSGTDTQYF.

This clonotype occurred many times. The rearrangement links TRBV20-1 to TRBJ2-1; D ambiguous. This CDR3 spans 15 amino acids. The ends were cut back, 2 bases at V and 0 bases at J, with 11 bases in the middle. CDR1 DFQATT and CDR2 SNEGSKA come from the germline V gene (reference sequence). CDR3 nucleotides: TGCAGTGCTAGAAAGACGTCAAGCTCCTACAATGAGCAGTTCTTC. Translated: CSARKTSSSYNEQFF.

The gene calls are TRBV14 and TRBJ2-3; a weak D match, TRBD2 (5 bases). This CDR3 spans 15 amino acids. The V gene's germline CDR1 is SGHDN and CDR2 FVKESK. Trimming removed 1 base at V and 4 bases at J, with 12 bases between. DNA for the CDR3: TGTGCCAGCAGCCAAGGACGAGGGTTTTCAGATACGCAGTATTTT. Translated: CASSQGRGFSDTQYF.

The chain links TRBV18 to TRBJ2-7, with 7 bases aligning to TRBD2. Germline V gene lookup returns CDR1 KGHSH and CDR2 LQKENI. V lost 6 bases to trimming and J lost 1 base; unmatched junction nucleotides: 9. CDR3 size: 15 residues. The CDR3 loop is CASSPGGSNSYEQYF. Here the CDR3 DNA reads TGTGCCAGCTCGCCGGGGGGTTCGAATTCCTACGAGCAGTACTTC.

The rearrangement links TRBV20-1 to TRBJ1-1; 7 nucleotides match TRBD1. V gave up 7 bases and J gave up 1 base; unmatched junction bases: 9. Germline CDR1 DFQATT, CDR2 SNEGSKA (reference sequence). The CDR3 length is 14 residues. CDR3: CSVRKGGGNTEAFF. The CDR3 DNA reads as TGCAGTGTTCGAAAAGGGGGCGGGAACACTGAAGCTTTCTTT.

This clonotype turned up a few times. The chain employs TRBV20-1 and TRBJ2-1; D is unresolved. The germline gives CDR1 DFQATT, CDR2 SNEGSKA (reference sequence). The CDR3 is 11 amino acids. V lost 4 bases and J lost 8, with 9 bases in between. The CDR3 DNA is TGCAGTGCTACGAGCGAAGATGAGCAGTTCTTC. It specifies CSATSEDEQFF.

This clonotype was detected ten times or more. The chain carries TRBV29-1 and TRBJ1-2, with 7 bases matching TRBD1. With V trimmed by 2 bases and J by 6 bases, 0 bases remained unmatched. This CDR3 is built from 11 residues. Germline V gene data show CDR1 as SQVTM and CDR2 as ANQGSEA. CDR3 protein: CSVETGDGYTF. Written as DNA, the CDR3 is TGCAGCGTTGAAACAGGGGATGGCTACACCTTC.

There are a few counts of this clonotype. This chain uses TRBV10-3 with TRBJ1-5, with D perhaps matching TRBD1 (6 bases). This CDR3 contains 14 residues. Germline CDR1 is ENHRY and CDR2 is SYGVKD. Deletions cut 8 bases from V and 0 bases from J, with 11 bases between. CDR3 residues: CAIAGEYSNQPQHF. The DNA of the CDR3 is TGTGCCATCGCAGGGGAATATAGCAATCAGCCCCAGCATTTT.

This clonotype has just a few counts. V usage is TRBV6-5 and J usage is TRBJ2-1; 10 bases match TRBD2. This CDR3 region has 15 residues. The germline CDR1 and CDR2 sequences are MNHEY and SVGAGI. Unmatched junction bases numbered 4, after V lost 4 bases and J lost 4 bases. DNA for the CDR3: TGTGCCAGCAGTTCATTGACTAGCGGGTACAATGAGCAGTTCTTC. Its translation is CASSSLTSGYNEQFF.

V and J are TRBV12-3 or TRBV12-4 and TRBJ2-2; D is possibly TRBD2 (6 bases). V lost 4 bases to trimming and J lost 4 bases, with 19 bases between them. This CDR3 has 17 amino acids. Here the CDR3 reads CASSSPAWRGGTGELFF. In DNA, the CDR3 is TGTGCCAGCAGTTCCCCCGCGTGGAGGGGTGGCACCGGGGAGCTGTTTTTT.

This clonotype was recorded a few times. This rearrangement joins TRBV4-3 to TRBJ2-3, with 7 bases aligning to TRBD2. The ends lost 5 bases at V and 7 bases at J; junction bases unmatched: 12. This CDR3 is 15 amino acids long. Germline CDR1 LGHNA, CDR2 YSLEER. The DNA of the CDR3 is TGCGCCAGCAGCGTAACTAGCGTGCTGGGAAATACGCAGTATTTT. This gives the protein CASSVTSVLGNTQYF.